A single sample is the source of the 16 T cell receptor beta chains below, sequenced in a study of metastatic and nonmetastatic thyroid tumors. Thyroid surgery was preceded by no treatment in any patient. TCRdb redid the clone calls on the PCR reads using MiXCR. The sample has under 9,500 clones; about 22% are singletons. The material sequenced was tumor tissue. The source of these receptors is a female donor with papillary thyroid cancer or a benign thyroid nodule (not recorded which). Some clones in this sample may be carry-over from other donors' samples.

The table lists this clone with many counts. CDR3 in amino acids: CASSQYGESAGMTEAFF. The CDR3 bases are TGTGCCAGCAGCCAATATGGGGAGTCGGCCGGGATGACTGAAGCTTTCTTT. J is TRBJ1-1 and V is TRBV4-2; D gene uncertain. The CDR3 contains 17 residues. Per the germline V gene, CDR1 is LGHNA and CDR2 is YNFKEQ. V was pared by 2 bases and J by 5 bases, with 21 bases between.

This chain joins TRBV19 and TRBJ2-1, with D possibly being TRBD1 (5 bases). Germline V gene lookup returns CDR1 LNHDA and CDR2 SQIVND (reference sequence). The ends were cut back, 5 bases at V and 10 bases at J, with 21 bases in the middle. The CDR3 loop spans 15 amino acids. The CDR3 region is CASSALDSPWEEQFF. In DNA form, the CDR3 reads TGTGCCAGTAGTGCCTTAGACAGTCCGTGGGAAGAGCAGTTCTTC. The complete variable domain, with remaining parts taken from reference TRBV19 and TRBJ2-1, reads DGGITQSPKYLFRKEGQNVTLSCEQNLNHDAMYWYRQDPGQGLRLIYYSQIVNDFQKGDIAEGYSVSREKKESFPLTVTSAQKNPTAFYLCASSALDSPWEEQFFGPGTRLTVL.

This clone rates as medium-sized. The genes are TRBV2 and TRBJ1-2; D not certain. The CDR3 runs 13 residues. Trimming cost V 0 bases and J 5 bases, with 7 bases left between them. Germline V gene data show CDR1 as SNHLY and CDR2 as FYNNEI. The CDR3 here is CASSEALGYGYTF. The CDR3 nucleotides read TGTGCCAGCAGTGAAGCGCTAGGTTATGGCTACACCTTC.

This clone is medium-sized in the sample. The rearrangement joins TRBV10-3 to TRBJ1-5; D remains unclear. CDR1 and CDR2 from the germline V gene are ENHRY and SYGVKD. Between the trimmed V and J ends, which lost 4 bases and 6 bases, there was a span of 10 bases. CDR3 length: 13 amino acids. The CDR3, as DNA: TGTGCCATCAGTGTGGACCCTGGTCAGCCCCAGCATTTT. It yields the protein CAISVDPGQPQHF.

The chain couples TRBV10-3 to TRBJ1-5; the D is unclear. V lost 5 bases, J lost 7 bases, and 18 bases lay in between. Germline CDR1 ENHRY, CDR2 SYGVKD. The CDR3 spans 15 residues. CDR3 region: CAISTSQEDGQPQHF. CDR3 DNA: TGTGCCATCAGTACCTCCCAGGAAGACGGCCAGCCCCAGCATTTT.

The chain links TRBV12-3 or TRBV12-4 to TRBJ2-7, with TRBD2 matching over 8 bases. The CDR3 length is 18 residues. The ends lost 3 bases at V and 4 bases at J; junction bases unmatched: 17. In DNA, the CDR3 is TGTGCCAGCAGTTTGGTTTGTTGTCGGGAGGGCCTTAATTACGAGCAGTACTTC. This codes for CASSLVCCREGLNYEQYF.

The chain's CDR3 is CSARGVAGGTDTQYF. For the CDR3, the DNA is TGCAGTGCTAGAGGTGTAGCGGGAGGCACAGATACGCAGTATTTT. V is TRBV20-1 and J is TRBJ2-3, with TRBD2 identical over 9 bases. The CDR3 loop spans 15 amino acids. V lost 1 base and J lost 1; bases outside the gene matches: 3. Germline V lookup: CDR1 DFQATT, CDR2 SNEGSKA (reference sequence).

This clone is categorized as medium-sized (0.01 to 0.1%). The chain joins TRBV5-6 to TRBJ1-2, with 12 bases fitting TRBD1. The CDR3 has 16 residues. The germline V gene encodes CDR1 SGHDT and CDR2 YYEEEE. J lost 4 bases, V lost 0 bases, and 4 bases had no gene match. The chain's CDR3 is CASSLDRDRGLYGYTF. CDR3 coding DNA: TGTGCCAGCAGCTTGGATAGGGACAGGGGGCTCTATGGCTACACCTTC.

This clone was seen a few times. CDR3 in amino acids: CASTLSTSSYNEQFF. DNA for the CDR3: TGTGCCAGCACCCTGAGTACAAGCTCCTACAATGAGCAGTTCTTC. The J gene is TRBJ2-1, the V gene TRBV12-3 or TRBV12-4; D remains ambiguous. The length of the CDR3 is 15 residues. The V end was cut by 7 bases, the J end by 0 bases, with 13 bases between.

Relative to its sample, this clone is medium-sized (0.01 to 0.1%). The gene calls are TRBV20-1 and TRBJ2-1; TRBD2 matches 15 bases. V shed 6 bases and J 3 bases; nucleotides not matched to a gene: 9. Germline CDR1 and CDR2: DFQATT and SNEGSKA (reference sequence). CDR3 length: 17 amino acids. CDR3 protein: CSAWGLAGGGGYNEQFF. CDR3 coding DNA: TGCAGTGCGTGGGGACTAGCGGGAGGTGGAGGCTACAATGAGCAGTTCTTC.

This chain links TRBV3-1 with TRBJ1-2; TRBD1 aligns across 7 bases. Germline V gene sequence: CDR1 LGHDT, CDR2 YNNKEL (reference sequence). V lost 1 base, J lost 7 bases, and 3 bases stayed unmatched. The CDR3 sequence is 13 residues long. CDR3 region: CASSQVGGSGYTF. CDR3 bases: TGTGCCAGCAGCCAAGTAGGGGGCAGTGGCTACACCTTC.

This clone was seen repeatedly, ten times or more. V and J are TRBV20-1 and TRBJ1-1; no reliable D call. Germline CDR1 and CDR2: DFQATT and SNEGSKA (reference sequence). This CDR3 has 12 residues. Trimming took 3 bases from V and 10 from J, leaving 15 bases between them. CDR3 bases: TGCAGTGCTAGGACCCCCGACCCCGGAGCTTTCTTT. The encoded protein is CSARTPDPGAFF.

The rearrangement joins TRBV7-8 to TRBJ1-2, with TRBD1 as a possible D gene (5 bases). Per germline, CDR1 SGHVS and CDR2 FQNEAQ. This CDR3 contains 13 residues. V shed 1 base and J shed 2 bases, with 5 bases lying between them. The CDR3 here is CASSLGQNYGYTF. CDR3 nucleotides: TGTGCCAGCAGCTTAGGACAGAACTATGGCTACACCTTC. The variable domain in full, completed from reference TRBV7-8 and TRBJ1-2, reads GAGVSQSPRYKVAKRGQDVALRCDPISGHVSLFWYQQALGQGPEFLTYFQNEAQLDKSGLPSDRFFAERPEGSVSTLKIQRTQQEDSAVYLCASSLGQNYGYTFGSGTRLTVV.

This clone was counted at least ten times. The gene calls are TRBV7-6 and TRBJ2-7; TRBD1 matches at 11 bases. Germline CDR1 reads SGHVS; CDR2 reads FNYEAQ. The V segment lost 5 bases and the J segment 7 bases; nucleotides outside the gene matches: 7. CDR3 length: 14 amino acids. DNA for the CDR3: TGTGCCAGCAGCCGCGGGACAGGGGGGAGGGAGCAGTACTTC. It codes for CASSRGTGGREQYF.

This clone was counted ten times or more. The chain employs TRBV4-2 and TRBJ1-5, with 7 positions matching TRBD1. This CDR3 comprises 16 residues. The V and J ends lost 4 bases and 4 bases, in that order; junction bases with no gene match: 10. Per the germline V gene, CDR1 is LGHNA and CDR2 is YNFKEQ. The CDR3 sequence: CASSPMYSGGNQPQHF. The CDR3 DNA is TGTGCCAGCAGCCCTATGTACTCAGGGGGGAATCAGCCCCAGCATTTT.

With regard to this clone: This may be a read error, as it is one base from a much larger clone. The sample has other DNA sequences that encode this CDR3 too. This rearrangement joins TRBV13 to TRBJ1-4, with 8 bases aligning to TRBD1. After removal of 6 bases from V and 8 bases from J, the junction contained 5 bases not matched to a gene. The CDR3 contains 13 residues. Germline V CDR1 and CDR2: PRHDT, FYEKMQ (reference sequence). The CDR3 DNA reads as TGTGCCAGCAGTCCCAGGGGGCGCGAAAAACTGTTTTTT. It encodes CASSPRGREKLFF.